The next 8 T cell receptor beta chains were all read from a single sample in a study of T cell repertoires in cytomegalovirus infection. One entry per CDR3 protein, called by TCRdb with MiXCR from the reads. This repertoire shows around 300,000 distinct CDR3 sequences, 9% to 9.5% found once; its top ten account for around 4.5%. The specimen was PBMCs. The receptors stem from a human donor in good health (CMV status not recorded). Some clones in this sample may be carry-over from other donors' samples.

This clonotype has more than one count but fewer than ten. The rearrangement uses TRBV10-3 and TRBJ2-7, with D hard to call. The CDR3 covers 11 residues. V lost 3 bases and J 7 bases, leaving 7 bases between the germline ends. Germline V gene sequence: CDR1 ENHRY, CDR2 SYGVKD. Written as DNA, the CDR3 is TGTGCCATCAGTGACGGTGGTGAGCAGTACTTC. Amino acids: CAISDGGEQYF.

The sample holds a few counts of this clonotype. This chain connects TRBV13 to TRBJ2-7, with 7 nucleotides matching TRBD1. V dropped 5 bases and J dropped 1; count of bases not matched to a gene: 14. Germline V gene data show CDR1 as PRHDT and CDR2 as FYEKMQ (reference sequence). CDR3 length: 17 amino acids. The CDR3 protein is CASSQGLGTVHSYEQYF. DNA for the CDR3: TGTGCCAGCAGCCAAGGGCTCGGGACAGTACATTCCTACGAGCAGTACTTC.

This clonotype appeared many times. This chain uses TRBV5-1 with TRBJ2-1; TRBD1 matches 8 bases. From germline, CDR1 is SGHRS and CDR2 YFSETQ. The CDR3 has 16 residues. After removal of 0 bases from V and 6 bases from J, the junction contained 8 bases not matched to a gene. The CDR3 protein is CASSLAGQGPSNEQFF. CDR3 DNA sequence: TGCGCCAGCAGCTTGGCCGGACAGGGACCCTCCAATGAGCAGTTCTTC.

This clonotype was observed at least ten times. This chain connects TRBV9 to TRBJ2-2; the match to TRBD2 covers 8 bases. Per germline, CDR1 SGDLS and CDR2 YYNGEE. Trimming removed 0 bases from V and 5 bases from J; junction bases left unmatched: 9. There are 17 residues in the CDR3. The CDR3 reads CASSVAREGPRTGELFF. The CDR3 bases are TGTGCCAGCAGCGTAGCTCGGGAGGGCCCTCGAACCGGGGAGCTGTTTTTT.

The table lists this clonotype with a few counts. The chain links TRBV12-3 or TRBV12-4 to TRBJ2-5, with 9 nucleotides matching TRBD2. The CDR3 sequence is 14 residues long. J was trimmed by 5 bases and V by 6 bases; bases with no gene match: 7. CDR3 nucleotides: TGTGCCAGCAGGCCTAGCGGGGAGGGGGAGACCCAGTACTTC. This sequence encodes CASRPSGEGETQYF.

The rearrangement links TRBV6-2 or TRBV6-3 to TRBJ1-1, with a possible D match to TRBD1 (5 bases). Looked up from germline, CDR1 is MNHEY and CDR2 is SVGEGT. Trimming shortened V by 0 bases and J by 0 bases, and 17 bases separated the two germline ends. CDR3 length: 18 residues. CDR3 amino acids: CASSYSGVTVGMNTEAFF. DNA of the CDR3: TGTGCCAGCAGTTACTCCGGCGTGACAGTCGGCATGAACACTGAAGCTTTCTTT.

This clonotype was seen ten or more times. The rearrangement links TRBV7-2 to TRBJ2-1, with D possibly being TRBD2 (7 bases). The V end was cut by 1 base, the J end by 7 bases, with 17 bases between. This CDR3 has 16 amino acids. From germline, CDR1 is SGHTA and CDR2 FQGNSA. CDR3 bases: TGTGCCAGCAGCTTAGTGCGAGGGGGGGCGGGGAATGAGCAGTTCTTC. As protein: CASSLVRGGAGNEQFF.

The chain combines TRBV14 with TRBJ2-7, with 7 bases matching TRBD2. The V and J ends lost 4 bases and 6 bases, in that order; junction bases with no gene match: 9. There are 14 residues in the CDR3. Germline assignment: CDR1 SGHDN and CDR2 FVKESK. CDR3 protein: CASSLGRGSGEQYF. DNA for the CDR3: TGTGCCAGCAGCCTTGGGCGGGGGAGTGGCGAGCAGTACTTC.